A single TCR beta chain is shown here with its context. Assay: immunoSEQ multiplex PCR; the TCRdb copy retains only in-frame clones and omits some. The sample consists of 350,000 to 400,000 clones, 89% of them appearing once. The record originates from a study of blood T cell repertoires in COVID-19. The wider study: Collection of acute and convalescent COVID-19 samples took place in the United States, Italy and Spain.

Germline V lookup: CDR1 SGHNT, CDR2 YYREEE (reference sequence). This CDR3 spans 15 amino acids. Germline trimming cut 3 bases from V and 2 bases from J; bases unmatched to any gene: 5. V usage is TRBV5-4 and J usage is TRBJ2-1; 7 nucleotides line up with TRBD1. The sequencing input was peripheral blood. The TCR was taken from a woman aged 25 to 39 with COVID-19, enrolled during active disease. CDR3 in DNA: TGTGCCAGCAGCTCCGACAGGGACCCCTACAATGAGCAGTTCTTC. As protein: CASSSDRDPYNEQFF.